This T cell receptor (beta chain) was observed in a study of blood T cell repertoires in COVID-19 (TCRdb year 2020). For the study in its entirety: Collaborator samples came from the United States, Italy and Spain and covered acute and convalescent phases of COVID-19. Samples were obtained from the ongoing ImmuneRACE study (first 160 participants) and from 1,254 subjects provided by 6 global collaborators. The material from the prospective study consisted of cDNA or gDNA derived from T cells, B-cell-depleted T cells, or PBMCs. Deeply sampled blood TCRbeta repertoires from subjects exposed to, actively infected with, or recovered from COVID-19 were included in the dataset. A de-identified subject ID, COVID-19 status, age in years and sex were almost always included in the sample metadata. Where available, HLA class I and class II types were taken from metadata supplied by the sample provider and were not determined by assay-based typing. The repertoires were released in a freely available public database meant as a resource for research on the immune response to SARS-CoV-2.

A remark on this clone: Its recognized antigen is unknown. Within one base of it there is no much larger clone, and no base qualities were kept.

Collaborating institutions collected whole blood in K2EDTA tubes following their own protocols. For TCRbeta analysis, collaborators shipped samples as frozen whole blood, isolated PBMCs, or DNA extracted from either of those sample types. Trimming leaves V shorter by 5 bases and J shorter by 7 bases, with the junction holding 7 bases beyond the gene matches. The CDR3 contains 15 residues, cysteine and phenylalanine counted. Kept here is only the CDR3 DNA, which spans 45 bases and is read in frame from base 1. For CDR1 and CDR2, the germline V gene lists ENHRY and SYGVKD. TCRbeta CDR3 regions were amplified from genomic DNA by means of the immunoSEQ Assay, a bias-controlled multiplex PCR. The paper's processing steps were these. The number of nucleated cells in each sample was estimated from the amplification of reference gene primers within the assay. To quantify the absolute abundance of each unique TCRbeta CDR3 rearrangement, sequence reads were collapsed and filtered. For each sample, productive Simpson clonality was calculated by taking the square root of Simpson's diversity index across productive rearrangements. In its TCRdb copy, this immuneACCESS table keeps in-frame sequences only and misses some clones. Where compared with another copy, unresolved V genes explain less than half of these, and the others have no known cause. V, J and clone size derive from that table, while D and trimming were established from the DNA sequence. The sample table records 75,000 to 100,000 clones; nearly 90% of these occur just once. 5.5% to 7.5% of the sample is held by the ten biggest clonotypes.

Paper-wide results and their limitations: The amount of clinical and demographic metadata varied by source and participant and was provided uncurated.

The sequencing sample was made of peripheral blood. The chain is encoded by TRBV10-3 joined to TRBJ2-1; 11 middle bases align to TRBD2. The sequence came from a man aged 70 or older with acute or convalescent COVID-19. The CDR3 corresponds to CAISSTSGNQNEQFF. The bases are TGTGCCATCAGTTCGACTAGCGGGAATCAAAATGAGCAGTTCTTC.